One sample yielded the 16 T cell receptor beta chains listed below, sequenced in a study of shared clonotypes between healthy human individuals. Sequencing was performed with immunoSEQ multiplex PCR; in TCRdb, only in-frame clones are kept and a portion is missing. The table has under 850,000 clones, 72% seen once. The sample was memory CD4+ T cells sorted from blood. The sample's subset: CD45RA-negative fraction. These receptors all stem from a woman between 25 and 40 years old in good health.

The genes are TRBV6-5 and TRBJ2-7, with 7 positions matching TRBD1. Germline V gene sequence: CDR1 MNHEY, CDR2 SVGAGI. The length of the CDR3 is 13 residues. Trimming took 5 bases from V and 0 from J; bases not matched to a gene: 1. The CDR3 sequence is CASSHRGSYEQYF. Written as DNA, the CDR3 is TGTGCCAGCAGTCACAGGGGCTCCTACGAGCAGTACTTC.

V usage is TRBV15 and J usage is TRBJ2-7; 10 bases match TRBD1. V was clipped by 2 bases and J by 2 bases; unmatched bases: 9. Germline CDR1 reads LNHNV; CDR2 reads YYDKDF (reference sequence). CDR3 length: 17 residues. The CDR3 protein is CATSRIFTGTGAYEQYF. CDR3 coding DNA: TGTGCCACCAGCAGAATCTTTACCGGGACAGGGGCCTACGAGCAGTACTTC.

This clone was counted once. The chain employs TRBV11-2 and TRBJ2-7; D is perhaps TRBD1 or TRBD2 (5 bases each). The CDR3 is 16 amino acids. V was shortened by 7 bases and J by 3 bases, with 22 bases between the two germline ends. Germline V CDR1 and CDR2: SGHAT, FQNNGV. This CDR3 reads CASTLVGVDGYYEQYF. CDR3 sequence (DNA): TGTGCCAGCACCCTAGTGGGGGTCGACGGTTACTACGAGCAGTACTTC.

This clone was detected once. The V gene is TRBV5-1, the J gene TRBJ2-5, with a possible D match to TRBD2 (6 bases). Germline V gives CDR1 SGHRS, CDR2 YFSETQ. The CDR3 loop spans 16 amino acids. Trimming removed 4 bases at V and 7 bases at J, with 23 bases between. CDR3 sequence reads: CASSPGDGGPRGTQYF. Written as DNA, the CDR3 is TGCGCCAGCAGCCCCGGGGACGGGGGTCCCCGGGGGACCCAGTACTTC. Full variable domain (rest looked up from reference TRBV5-1 and TRBJ2-5): KAGVTQTPRYLIKTRGQQVTLSCSPISGHRSVSWYQQTPGQGLQFLFEYFSETQRNKGNFPGRFSGRQFSNSRSEMNVSTLELGDSALYLCASSPGDGGPRGTQYFGPGTRLLVL.

This sequence joins TRBV18 and TRBJ1-2, with D maybe TRBD1 (5 bases). Germline values: CDR1 KGHSH, CDR2 LQKENI. The CDR3 is made up of 13 amino acids. Trimming took off 6 bases at V and 2 bases at J, with 10 bases between the two ends. The chain's CDR3 is CASSMTENYGYTF. In nucleotides, the CDR3 is TGTGCCAGCTCGATGACAGAGAACTATGGCTACACCTTC.

This sequence joins TRBV7-8 and TRBJ2-3; TRBD2 is a possible D gene (6 bases). The germline V gene encodes CDR1 SGHVS and CDR2 FQNEAQ. The CDR3 consists of 16 residues. V dropped 3 bases and J dropped 1 base, with 14 bases sitting between them. Written as DNA, the CDR3 is TGTGCCAGCAGCTTTTACGGCGGAGGGGGCACAGATACGCAGTATTTT. It yields the protein CASSFYGGGGTDTQYF.

This chain joins TRBV2 and TRBJ1-2; TRBD1 is a possible D gene (6 bases). The CDR3 length is 12 residues. Germline lookup yields CDR1 SNHLY and CDR2 FYNNEI. V was clipped by 6 bases and J by 4 bases, with 9 bases between them. The CDR3 DNA follows: TGTGCCAGCAGACAGGGCGTCTATGGCTACACCTTC. This encodes CASRQGVYGYTF.

The chain is built from TRBV30 and TRBJ1-4; D may be TRBD1 (6 bases). The CDR3 consists of 14 residues. Germline V gives CDR1 GTSNPN, CDR2 SVGIG (reference sequence). Trimming took 2 bases from V and 15 from J, leaving 22 bases between them. The CDR3 loop reads CAWSLRDTTRGVFF. CDR3 nucleotide sequence: TGTGCCTGGAGTCTCCGGGACACAACGCGAGGGGTGTTTTTT.

The V call is TRBV6-6, the J call TRBJ2-3, with 8 bases identical to TRBD1. The CDR3 totals 15 residues. Germline values: CDR1 MNHNY, CDR2 SVGAGI (reference sequence). With V trimmed by 5 bases and J by 0 bases, 4 bases remained unmatched. CDR3 sequence: CASSRGQASTDTQYF. Written as DNA, the CDR3 is TGTGCCAGCAGTAGGGGACAGGCTAGCACAGATACGCAGTATTTT.

This chain connects TRBV27 to TRBJ1-5; TRBD1 might be the D (5 bases). The CDR3 has 15 residues. Trimming left V 6 bases short and J 6 bases short, with 18 bases between. Germline V gives CDR1 MNHEY, CDR2 SMNVEV (reference sequence). The CDR3 reads CASRVAGRGVQPQHF. The CDR3 nucleotides read TGTGCCAGCAGGGTCGCAGGACGGGGCGTTCAGCCCCAGCATTTT.

The V gene is TRBV5-6, the J gene TRBJ2-2; 12 bases fit TRBD2. Germline CDR1 reads SGHDT; CDR2 reads YYEEEE. The junction had 6 bases not matched to a gene; V was cut back by 0 bases and J by 3 bases. This CDR3 has 18 amino acids. The CDR3 nucleotides are TGTGCCAGCAGCTTGGGACTAGCGGGAGAAGGCGACACCGGGGAGCTGTTTTTT. It is translated as CASSLGLAGEGDTGELFF.

The chain uses TRBV28 and TRBJ1-5, with D possibly being TRBD1 (5 bases). The V end lost 8 bases, the J end lost 0 bases, and 14 bases lay between the germline ends. The CDR3 contains 15 residues. In germline, CDR1 is MDHEN, CDR2 SYDVKM. The CDR3 coding sequence is TGTGCCAGCTCGTGGGGGACTCTTAGCAATCAGCCCCAGCATTTT. It specifies CASSWGTLSNQPQHF.

This chain links TRBV6-1 with TRBJ2-1; 7 bases are a match to TRBD2. The germline gives CDR1 MNHNS, CDR2 SASEGT. CDR3 length: 14 residues. The ends lost 8 bases at V and 6 bases at J; junction bases unmatched: 10. The CDR3, as DNA: TGTGCCAGCCAGTCCAGCGGGATGATCAATGAGCAGTTCTTC. Translated, it gives CASQSSGMINEQFF.

The chain is built from TRBV7-9 and TRBJ1-2, with D perhaps TRBD1 (6 bases). V lost 1 base and J 0 bases, leaving 18 bases between the germline ends. From germline, CDR1 is SEHNR and CDR2 FQNEAQ (reference sequence). This CDR3 is 18 amino acids long. The CDR3 DNA reads as TGTGCCAGCAGCTTAGGTCTCCGGGACACCAGAACTAACTATGGCTACACCTTC. It translates to CASSLGLRDTRTNYGYTF.

The DNA for the CDR3 is TGTGCCAGCTCTCGTGAGGGACAGGGAATCTCGGGGTCCACCTTC. It is translated as CASSREGQGISGSTF. This chain uses TRBV18 with TRBJ1-2; 9 bases match TRBD1. Germline lookup yields CDR1 KGHSH and CDR2 LQKENI. Trimming took 6 bases from V and 13 from J; bases not matched to a gene: 18. The length of the CDR3 is 15 residues.

The chain has TRBV12-5 and TRBJ2-7; D may be TRBD1 or TRBD2 (5 bases each). Between the trimmed V and J ends, which lost 5 bases and 6 bases, there was a span of 20 bases. Germline values: CDR1 LGHNT, CDR2 FRNRAP. The length of the CDR3 is 15 residues. The CDR3 DNA reads TGTGCTAGTGGTCCCGGGGCAGGGCTGGTATTCGAGCAGTACTTC. Translating gives CASGPGAGLVFEQYF.